Listed below are T cell receptor beta chains from one sample, sequenced in a study of cytomegalovirus exposure and HLA in healthy donors. The data were produced by immunoSEQ multiplex PCR, yet TCRdb's version contains in-frame clones alone and is incomplete. The sample lists some 120,000 clones, about 68% occurring once. The sequencing input was PBMCs. The receptors come from a woman in her thirties or forties in good health and CMV-seropositive. The CDR3 runs from the conserved cysteine through the conserved F or W. The D gene is left open where the match is weak. Part of the rows lack a size; the others show once, few, many or a class for expanded clones.

V: TRBV4-2
J: TRBJ2-2
size: .
D: TRBD1
DNA: TGTGCCAGCAGCCGTACGACCATAGGACAGGGCACCGGGGAGCTGTTTTTT
CDR3: CASSRTTIGQGTGELFF

V: TRBV6-5
J: TRBJ2-5
size: .
D: .
DNA: TGTGCCAGCAGATTGTACTCCCAGGTCGGGGGGACCCAGTACTTC
CDR3: CASRLYSQVGGTQYF

V: TRBV11-1
J: TRBJ2-1
size: .
D: TRBD2
DNA: TGTGCCAGCAGCTTAGAGATGACTAGCGGGGCCTACTACAATGAGCAGTTCTTC
CDR3: CASSLEMTSGAYYNEQFF

V: TRBV5-8
J: TRBJ2-2
size: once
D: .
DNA: TGTGCCAGCAGCTTGGGGGAGACGAACACCGGGGAGCTGTTTTTT
CDR3: CASSLGETNTGELFF

V: TRBV7-2
J: TRBJ1-2
size: .
D: .
DNA: TGTGCCAGCAGCTTAGGACAGAAATATGGCTACACCTTC
CDR3: CASSLGQKYGYTF

V: TRBV19
J: TRBJ2-1
size: .
D: TRBD2
DNA: TGTGCCTCCTCCTCCGGGAGGAACAATGAGCAGTTCTTC
CDR3: CASSSGRNNEQFF

V: TRBV2
J: TRBJ1-2
size: .
D: .
DNA: TGTGCCAGCAGTCCCATCGGTAGACGGGAGCGCTGGTATGGCTACACCTTC
CDR3: CASSPIGRRERWYGYTF

V: TRBV9
J: TRBJ2-1
size: few
D: .
DNA: TGTGCCAGCAGCGTAGGCGGTGCGCAGTTCTTC
CDR3: CASSVGGAQFF

V: TRBV7-8
J: TRBJ1-1
size: few
D: TRBD1
DNA: TGTGCCAGCAGCGCCCGACAGGGGATGAACACTGAAGCTTTCTTT
CDR3: CASSARQGMNTEAFF

V: TRBV6-6
J: TRBJ2-3
size: .
D: TRBD1
DNA: TGTGCCAGCAGTTACACAGGGGCAGGGACAGATACGCAGTATTTT
CDR3: CASSYTGAGTDTQYF

V: TRBV19
J: TRBJ1-1
size: .
D: .
DNA: TGTGCCAGTAGTACCCAGGGTAGGTTGAGCACTGAAGCTTTCTTT
CDR3: CASSTQGRLSTEAFF

V: TRBV19
J: TRBJ2-3
size: once
D: TRBD2
DNA: TGTGCGGCCGGGACTAGCGGCACAGATACGCAGTATTTT
CDR3: CAAGTSGTDTQYF

V: TRBV5-8
J: TRBJ2-3
size: .
D: TRBD2
DNA: TGTGCCAGCAGCTTTGGTACTAGCGGGAGAGGCACAGATACGCAGTATTTT
CDR3: CASSFGTSGRGTDTQYF

V: TRBV4-2
J: TRBJ2-2
size: .
D: TRBD2
DNA: TGTGCCAGCAGCCAAGATTGGAATAGGTGGGAGGGGTCCGGGGAGCTGTTTTTT
CDR3: CASSQDWNRWEGSGELFF

V: TRBV5-5
J: TRBJ2-1
size: .
D: .
DNA: TGTGCCAGCAGCTTGGTTGCCAGCGGCAGAAACAATGAGCAGTTCTTC
CDR3: CASSLVASGRNNEQFF